This T cell receptor beta chain was recorded in a study of blood T cell repertoires in COVID-19. At the level of the study: Sites in the United States, Italy and Spain provided acute and convalescent COVID-19 samples. PBMCs, B-cell-depleted T cells, or T cells provided the cDNA or gDNA that made up the material.

How the authors handled the data: Scientists estimated how many nucleated cells there were by amplifying reference gene primers. Sequencing used immunoSEQ multiplex PCR; TCRdb keeps in-frame clones, though not all of them. The D gene and trimming were derived from the DNA, and the V and J assignments and clone size from that table. This repertoire shows some 100,000 clones, 85% to 95% found once; its top ten account for approximately 5.7%. The source material was peripheral blood. The source is a man aged 45-65 years with active COVID-19.

The CDR3 coding sequence is TGTGCCAGCTCCCCCATTGTGACAGAATTAGAGACCCAGTACTTC. Its protein is CASSPIVTELETQYF. V usage is TRBV18 and J usage is TRBJ2-5; maybe TRBD1 (5 bases). This CDR3 spans 15 amino acids. Trimming stripped 6 bases from V and 4 bases from J, with 18 bases between. Looked up from germline, CDR1 is KGHSH and CDR2 is LQKENI. Drawing the rest from reference TRBV18 and TRBJ2-5, the complete variable domain is NAGVMQNPRHLVRRRGQEARLRCSPMKGHSHVYWYRQLPEEGLKFMVYLQKENIIDESGMPKERFSAEFPKEGPSILRIQQVVRGDSAAYFCASSPIVTELETQYFGPGTRLLVL.